This T cell receptor (beta chain) was captured in a study of neurological immune-mediated disorders. V lost 2 bases and J lost 3; bases outside the gene matches: 3. This CDR3 contains 15 residues. The V gene's germline CDR1 is SGHAT and CDR2 FQDESV (reference sequence). There are many counts of this clonotype. With 10-nucleotide random UMIs included, cDNA was synthesized by 5'RACE. One entry per CDR3 protein results from TCRdb running MiXCR on the 5' RACE reads. The repertoire holds about 74,000 distinct CDR3 sequences, with approximately 5.2% as singletons. This chain links TRBV11-1 with TRBJ2-1, with TRBD2 identical over 8 bases. Material: PBMCs. The receptor's source is a man aged 18 to 29 with multiple sclerosis. This CDR3 reads CASSLSGGYYNEQFF. The CDR3 DNA sequence: TGTGCCAGCAGCTTATCGGGGGGGTACTACAATGAGCAGTTCTTC.